The 10 T cell receptor beta chains below all came from one sample that was sequenced in a study of T-cell memory formation after mild COVID-19. MiXCR, applied by TCRdb to the 5' RACE reads, yields one record per CDR3 protein. The sample yields over 350,000 distinct CDR3 sequences, less than 25% seen once. The sequencing input was PBMCs or a T cell subset sorted from them (not recorded which). The source of these receptors is an adult woman who had mild COVID-19 (a few samples of this study predate the infection). Cell type and time point are not known.

Only a few counts were recorded for this clonotype. This chain links TRBV12-3 or TRBV12-4 with TRBJ1-2; D possibly corresponds to TRBD1 (5 bases). CDR3 length equals 11 residues. V was clipped by 5 bases and J by 8 bases, with 9 bases between them. DNA for the CDR3: TGTGCCAGCAGTCCCGGGGGGGGCTACACCTTC. Translation gives CASSPGGGYTF.

This chain uses TRBV21-1 with TRBJ2-1; the table gives TRBD2 as D, unverified against the DNA. TRBV21-1 is deemed a pseudogene. This CDR3 region has 20 residues. Here the CDR3 DNA reads TGTGCCAGCGGACTAGCGGGGGGGACCTTGTTCCTCTTCGCCTACAATGAGCAGTTCTTC. Translation gives CASGLAGGTLFLFAYNEQFF.

The sample holds a few counts of this clonotype. The rearrangement joins TRBV24-1 to TRBJ2-7, with TRBD1 matching over 9 bases. This CDR3 comprises 17 residues. The V gene's germline CDR1 is KGHDR and CDR2 SFDVKD. Unmatched junction bases numbered 10, after V lost 2 bases and J lost 3 bases. The CDR3 protein is CATSDSKGQGPIYEQYF. CDR3 DNA sequence: TGTGCCACCAGTGATTCAAAGGGACAGGGACCCATCTACGAGCAGTACTTC.

The table lists this clonotype with a few counts. The chain couples TRBV7-9 to TRBJ2-5; D remains ambiguous. V shed 0 bases and J shed 4 bases, with 9 bases lying between them. This CDR3 comprises 14 residues. Germline CDR1 SEHNR, CDR2 FQNEAQ (reference sequence). CDR3 bases: TGTGCCAGCAGCTTAGCGCGGTACGGAGAGACCCAGTACTTC. This sequence encodes CASSLARYGETQYF.

This clonotype was counted between two and nine times. The J gene is TRBJ2-7, the V gene TRBV18; 8 bases map to TRBD2. Germline V gene data show CDR1 as KGHSH and CDR2 as LQKENI. There are 15 residues in the CDR3. V lost 3 bases and J lost 3; bases outside the gene matches: 7. Here the CDR3 reads CASSPVGLVLYEQYF. CDR3 DNA: TGTGCCAGCTCACCCGTGGGACTAGTTCTCTACGAGCAGTACTTC.

This chain connects TRBV12-3 or TRBV12-4 to TRBJ2-7, with 7 bases aligning to TRBD1. The V gene end was trimmed by 6 bases and the J gene end by 2 bases; junction bases not matched to a gene: 13. CDR3 length equals 16 residues. CDR3 coding DNA: TGTGCCAGCAGCTCCAGAGGCGGACAGGATCCCTACGAGCAGTACTTC. Its translation is CASSSRGGQDPYEQYF.

This clonotype was counted between two and nine times. V usage is TRBV10-2 and J usage is TRBJ2-5; TRBD1 matches at 7 bases. Looked up from germline, CDR1 is WSHSY and CDR2 is SAAADI. This CDR3 is built from 14 residues. V lost 4 bases and J lost 3; bases outside the gene matches: 5. CDR3 DNA sequence: TGCGCCAGCAGTGGGGGACAGAGGAAAGAGACCCAGTACTTC. Translated: CASSGGQRKETQYF.

The V call is TRBV7-7, the J call TRBJ2-3; possibly TRBD1 or TRBD2 for D (6 bases each). V lost 1 base, J lost 3 bases, and 11 bases lay in between. CDR1 and CDR2 from the germline V gene are SSHAT and FNYEAQ (reference sequence). The CDR3 has 15 amino acids. CDR3 nucleotide sequence: TGTGCCAGCAGCTTAGGCCGGGGGCATACAGATACGCAGTATTTT. It codes for CASSLGRGHTDTQYF.

This clonotype was counted many times. The chain couples TRBV10-3 to TRBJ1-4; D is unresolved. The CDR3 is 13 amino acids. Germline V CDR1 and CDR2: ENHRY, SYGVKD. V was pared by 2 bases and J by 7 bases, with 8 bases between. DNA for the CDR3: TGTGCCATCAGTGAGCCGAGGCGTGAAAAACTGTTTTTT. This translates into CAISEPRREKLFF.

In its sample, this clonotype was seen a few times. The J gene is TRBJ2-7, the V gene TRBV4-1; 10 bases line up with TRBD1. Trimming at V came to 4 bases and at J to 3 bases, leaving 18 bases not matched to a gene. Germline lookup yields CDR1 MGHRA and CDR2 YSYEKL. The CDR3 extends over 19 amino acids. For the CDR3, the DNA is TGCGCCAGCAGCCGAGACGACGGGACAGGGGATAGGAGAAACTACGAGCAGTACTTC. Translation gives CASSRDDGTGDRRNYEQYF.